The sequence of this T cell receptor (beta chain) was determined in a study of long-term antiretroviral therapy in people with HIV. Whole-study context: Of all samples, the earliest predate the 2015 immediate-ART recommendation by about a decade. Overall study findings and caveats: Repertoire composition at all time points was dominated by clones that had expanded before ART. Repertoires looked antigen-experienced, with only a slight naive shift after ART.

At survey level, the immunoSEQ assay was run in its v3.0 version. Libraries were prepared by immunoSEQ multiplex PCR; TCRdb keeps only in-frame clonotypes and omits some of them. This table has fewer than 40,000 clones, approximately 85% appearing once. On this clone: Antigen specificity is unknown.

CDR3 length: 14 amino acids. The germline V gene encodes CDR1 SGHRS and CDR2 YFSETQ. V was pared by 5 bases and J by 1 base, with 10 bases between. Prior to DNA extraction, the samples held 1-10 million cryopreserved PBMC. The source is a woman in her forties or fifties with HIV. The chain uses TRBV5-1 and TRBJ1-5; a weak D match, TRBD1 (5 bases). Sample: unsorted PBMCs, taken 3.1 years after starting antiretroviral therapy. The DNA for the CDR3 is TGCGCCAGCAGTTCAGGGTCCAGCAATCAGCCCCAGCATTTT. Its translation is CASSSGSSNQPQHF.